The clone carrying this T cell receptor beta chain was recorded a few times. The antigen is not known. Broader study findings: Whole repertoires were not studied in the larger cohort, only one V-J beta rearrangement. The TCR gene usage of tumor memory CD4+ T cells clustered together with blood and lymph node memory CD4+ cells and with lymph node naive CD4+ cells.

The memory fraction was CD4+CD45RO+CD25- cells. After constant-region reverse-primer amplification, full-length variable regions underwent semi-nested PCR with Nested Universal Primer A. TCRdb analysed the 5' RACE reads with MiXCR anew, one entry per CDR3 protein. Counted here are just under 65,000 distinct CDR3 sequences, under 25% occurring once; the ten biggest clones make up under 3.5%. Trimming pared 4 bases from V and 5 bases from J, leaving 8 bases between. The CDR3 is 13 amino acids. The germline V gene encodes CDR1 SGHTA and CDR2 FQGTGA. Sequencing was performed on memory CD4+ T cells sorted from a lymph node. Documented subset: memory CD4+ T cells, CD4+CD45RO+CD25-. This clonotype originated in a female donor with breast cancer. This rearrangement joins TRBV7-3 to TRBJ2-2, with D uncertain. CDR3 nucleotides: TGTGCCAGCAGCTGGGAAGGGACCGGGGAGCTGTTTTTT. Protein product: CASSWEGTGELFF.